The T cell receptor (beta chain) described here comes from a study of blood T cell repertoires in COVID-19. The assay was immunoSEQ multiplex PCR, and TCRdb's table has in-frame clones only and misses some. The sample yields roughly 180,000 clones, 80% to 90% seen once. The germline V and J ends were trimmed by 0 bases and 4 bases, with 14 bases remaining between them. Germline CDR1 is SGDLS and CDR2 is YYNGEE. The CDR3 is 15 amino acids. As to this clone: This sample includes further DNA sequences coding for the same CDR3.

The clonotype comes from a man aged 40-50 years who had recovered from COVID-19. Sample: peripheral blood. The J gene is TRBJ2-7, the V gene TRBV9; D may be TRBD2 (5 bases). The CDR3 sequence: CASSVESGRRYEQYF. CDR3 in DNA: TGTGCCAGCAGCGTAGAGTCTGGTCGGAGGTACGAGCAGTACTTC.